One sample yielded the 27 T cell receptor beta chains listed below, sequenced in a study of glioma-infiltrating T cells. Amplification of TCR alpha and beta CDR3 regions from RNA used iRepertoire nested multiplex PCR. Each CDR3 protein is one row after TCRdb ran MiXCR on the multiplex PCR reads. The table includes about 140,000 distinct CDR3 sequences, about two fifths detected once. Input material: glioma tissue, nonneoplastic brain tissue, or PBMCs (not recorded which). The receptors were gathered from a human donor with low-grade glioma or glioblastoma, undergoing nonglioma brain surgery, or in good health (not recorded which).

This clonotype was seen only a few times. Here the CDR3 reads CASSRDRGGETQYF. In nucleotides, the CDR3 is TGTGCCAGCAGCCGGGACAGGGGAGGAGAGACCCAGTACTTC. The genes are TRBV7-9 and TRBJ2-5; 10 bases map to TRBD1. CDR3 size: 14 residues. V lost 5 bases to trimming and J lost 4 bases; unmatched junction nucleotides: 4. CDR1 is SEHNR, CDR2 FQNEAQ, per germline (reference sequence).

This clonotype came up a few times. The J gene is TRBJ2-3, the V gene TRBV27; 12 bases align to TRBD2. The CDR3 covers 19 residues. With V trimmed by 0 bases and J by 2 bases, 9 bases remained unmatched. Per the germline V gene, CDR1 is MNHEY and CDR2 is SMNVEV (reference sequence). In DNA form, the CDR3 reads TGTGCCAGCAGTTTATCCTCCGGACTAGCGGGAATCGCCACAGATACGCAGTATTTT. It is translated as CASSLSSGLAGIATDTQYF.

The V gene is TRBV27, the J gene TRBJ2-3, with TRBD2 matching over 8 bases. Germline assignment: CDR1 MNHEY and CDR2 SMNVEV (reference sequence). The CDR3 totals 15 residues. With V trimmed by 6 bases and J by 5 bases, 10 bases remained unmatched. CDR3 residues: CASRTGTSTQDTQYF. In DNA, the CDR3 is TGTGCCAGCAGGACCGGGACTAGTACGCAAGATACGCAGTATTTT.

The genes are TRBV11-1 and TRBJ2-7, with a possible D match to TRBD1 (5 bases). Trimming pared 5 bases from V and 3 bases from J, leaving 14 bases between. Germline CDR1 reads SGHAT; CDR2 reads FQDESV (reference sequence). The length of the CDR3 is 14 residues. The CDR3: CASSPQQDFYEQYF. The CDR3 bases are TGTGCCAGCAGCCCTCAACAGGATTTCTACGAGCAGTACTTC.

The CDR3 DNA follows: TGTGCCAGCAGCCAAGATGTGGGAGGGGGCGCCTGGAATGAGCAGTTCTTC. Translation: CASSQDVGGGAWNEQFF. This chain connects TRBV14 to TRBJ2-1; D possibly matches TRBD1 or TRBD2 (7 bases each). Germline CDR1 reads SGHDN; CDR2 reads FVKESK. This CDR3 comprises 17 residues. The V gene lost 0 bases and the J gene lost 7 bases, with 19 bases spanning the gap.

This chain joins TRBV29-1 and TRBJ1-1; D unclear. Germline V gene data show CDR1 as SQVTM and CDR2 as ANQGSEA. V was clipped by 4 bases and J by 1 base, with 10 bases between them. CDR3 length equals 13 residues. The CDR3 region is CSVGVLWNTEAFF. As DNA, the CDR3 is TGCAGCGTTGGGGTTCTTTGGAACACTGAAGCTTTCTTT.

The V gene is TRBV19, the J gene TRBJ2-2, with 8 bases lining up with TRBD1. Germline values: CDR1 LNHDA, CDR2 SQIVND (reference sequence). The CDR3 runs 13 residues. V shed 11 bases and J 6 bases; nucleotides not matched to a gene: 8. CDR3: CACQGALPGELFF. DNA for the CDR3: TGTGCCTGTCAGGGGGCGCTTCCCGGGGAGCTGTTTTTT.

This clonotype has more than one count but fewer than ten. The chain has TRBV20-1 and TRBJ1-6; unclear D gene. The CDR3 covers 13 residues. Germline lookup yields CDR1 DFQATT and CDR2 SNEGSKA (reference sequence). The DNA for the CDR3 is TGCACTGCCGGCGACTCCTATAATTCACCCCTCCACTTT. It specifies CTAGDSYNSPLHF.

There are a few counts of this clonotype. The CDR3 region has the DNA TGTGCCTCCCGTCCGAGGTCCGGGGCCAACGTCCTGACTTTC. Translated: CASRPRSGANVLTF. V and J are TRBV28 and TRBJ2-6; D unclear. The CDR3 is 14 amino acids. Germline CDR1 MDHEN, CDR2 SYDVKM. Trimming left V 11 bases short and J 4 bases short, with 15 bases between.

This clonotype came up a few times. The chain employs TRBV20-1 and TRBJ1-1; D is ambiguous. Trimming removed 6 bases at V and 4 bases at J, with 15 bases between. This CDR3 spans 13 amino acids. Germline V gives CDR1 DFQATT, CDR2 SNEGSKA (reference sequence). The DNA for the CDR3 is TGCAGTGCCTATACGACGTGGGGCACTGAAGCTTTCTTT. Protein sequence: CSAYTTWGTEAFF.

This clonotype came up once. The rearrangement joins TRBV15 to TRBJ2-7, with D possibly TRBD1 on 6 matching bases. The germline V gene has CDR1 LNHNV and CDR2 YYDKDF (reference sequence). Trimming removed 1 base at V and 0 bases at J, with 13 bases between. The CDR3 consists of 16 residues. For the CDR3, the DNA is TGTGCCACCAGCAGAGCCAGGACAGCAAGCTCCTACGAGCAGTACTTC. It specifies CATSRARTASSYEQYF.

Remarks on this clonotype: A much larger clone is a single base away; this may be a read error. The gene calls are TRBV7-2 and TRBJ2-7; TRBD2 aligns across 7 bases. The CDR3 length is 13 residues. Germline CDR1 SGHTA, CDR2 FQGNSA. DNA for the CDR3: TGTGCCAGCTGCTTAACTAGCGCCTACGAGCAGTACTTC. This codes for CASCLTSAYEQYF.

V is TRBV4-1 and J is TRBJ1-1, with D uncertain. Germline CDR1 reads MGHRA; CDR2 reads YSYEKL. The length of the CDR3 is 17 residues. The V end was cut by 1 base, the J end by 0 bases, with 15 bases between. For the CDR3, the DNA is TGCGCCAGCAGCCAAGTCAACCGAATGGGTTTGAACACTGAAGCTTTCTTT. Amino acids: CASSQVNRMGLNTEAFF.

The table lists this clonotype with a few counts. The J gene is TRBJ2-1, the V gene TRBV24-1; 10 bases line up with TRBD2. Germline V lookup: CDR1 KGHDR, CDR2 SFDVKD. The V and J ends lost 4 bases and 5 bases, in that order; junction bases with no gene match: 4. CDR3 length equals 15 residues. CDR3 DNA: TGTGCCACCAGTGACTACGGACTAGCGGACAATGAGCAGTTCTTC. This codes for CATSDYGLADNEQFF.

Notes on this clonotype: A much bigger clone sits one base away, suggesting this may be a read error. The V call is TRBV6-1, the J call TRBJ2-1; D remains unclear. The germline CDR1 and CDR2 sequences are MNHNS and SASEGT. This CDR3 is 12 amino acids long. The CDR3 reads CASSPRLNEQLF. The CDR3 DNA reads TGTGCCAGCAGCCCTCGTCTCAATGAGCAGTTATTC.

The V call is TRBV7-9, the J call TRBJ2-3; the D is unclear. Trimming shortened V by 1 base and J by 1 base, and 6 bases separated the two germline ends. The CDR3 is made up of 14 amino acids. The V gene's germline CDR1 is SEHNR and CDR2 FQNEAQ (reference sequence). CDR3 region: CASSLVRGTDTQYF. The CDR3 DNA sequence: TGTGCCAGCAGCTTAGTGAGAGGCACAGATACGCAGTATTTT. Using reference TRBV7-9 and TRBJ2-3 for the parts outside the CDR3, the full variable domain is DTGVSQNPRHKITKRGQNVTFRCDPISEHNRLYWYRQTLGQGPEFLTYFQNEAQLEKSRLLSDRFSAERPKGSFSTLEIQRTEQGDSAMYLCASSLVRGTDTQYFGPGTRLTVL.

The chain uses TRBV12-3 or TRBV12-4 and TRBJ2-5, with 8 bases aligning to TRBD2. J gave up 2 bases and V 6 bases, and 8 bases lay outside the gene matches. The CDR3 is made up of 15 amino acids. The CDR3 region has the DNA TGTGCCAGCAGCGGGACTAGGGGTACTCAAGAGACCCAGTACTTC. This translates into CASSGTRGTQETQYF.

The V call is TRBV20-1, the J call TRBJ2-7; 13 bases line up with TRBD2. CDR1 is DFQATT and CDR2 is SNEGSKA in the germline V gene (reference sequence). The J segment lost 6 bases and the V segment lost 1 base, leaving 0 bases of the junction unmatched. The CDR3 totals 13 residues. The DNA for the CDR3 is TGCAGTGCTAGAGGACTAGCGGGAGGCGAGCAGTACTTC. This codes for CSARGLAGGEQYF.

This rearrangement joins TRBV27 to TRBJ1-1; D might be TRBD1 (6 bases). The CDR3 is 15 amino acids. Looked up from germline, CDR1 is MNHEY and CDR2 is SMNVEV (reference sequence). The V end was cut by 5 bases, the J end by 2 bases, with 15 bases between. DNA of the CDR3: TGTGCCAGCAGTCCGACAGTTGGGGGCAACACTGAAGCTTTCTTT. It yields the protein CASSPTVGGNTEAFF.

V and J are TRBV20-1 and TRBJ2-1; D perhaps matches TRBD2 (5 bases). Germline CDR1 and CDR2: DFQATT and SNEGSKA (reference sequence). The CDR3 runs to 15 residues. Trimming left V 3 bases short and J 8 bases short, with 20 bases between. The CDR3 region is CSASKAGTERDEQFF. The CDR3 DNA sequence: TGCAGTGCTAGTAAGGCAGGTACAGAGAGGGATGAGCAGTTCTTC.

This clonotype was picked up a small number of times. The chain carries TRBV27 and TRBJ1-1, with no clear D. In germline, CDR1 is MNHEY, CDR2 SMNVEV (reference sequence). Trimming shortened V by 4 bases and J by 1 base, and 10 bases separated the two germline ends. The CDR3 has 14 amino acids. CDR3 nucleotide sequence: TGTGCCAGCAGTTACCTTAACTCGAACACTGAAGCTTTCTTT. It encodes CASSYLNSNTEAFF.

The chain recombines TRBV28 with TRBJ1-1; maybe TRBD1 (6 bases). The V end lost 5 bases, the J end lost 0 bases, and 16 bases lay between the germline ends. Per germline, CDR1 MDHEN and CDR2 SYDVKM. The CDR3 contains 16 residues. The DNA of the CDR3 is TGTGCCAGCAGTCCGACCCTGGACAGTTTGAACACTGAAGCTTTCTTT. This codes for CASSPTLDSLNTEAFF.

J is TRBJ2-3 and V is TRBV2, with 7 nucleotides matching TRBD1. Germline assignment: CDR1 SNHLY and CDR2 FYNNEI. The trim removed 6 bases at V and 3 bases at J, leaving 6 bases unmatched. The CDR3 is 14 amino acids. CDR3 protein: CASRTDRITDTQYF. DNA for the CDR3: TGTGCCAGCAGGACGGACAGGATTACAGATACGCAGTATTTT. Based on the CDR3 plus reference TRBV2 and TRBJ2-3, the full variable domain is EPEVTQTPSHQVTQMGQEVILRCVPISNHLYFYWYRQILGQKVEFLVSFYNNEISEKSEIFDDQFSVERPDGSNFTLKIRSTKLEDSAMYFCASRTDRITDTQYFGPGTRLTVL.

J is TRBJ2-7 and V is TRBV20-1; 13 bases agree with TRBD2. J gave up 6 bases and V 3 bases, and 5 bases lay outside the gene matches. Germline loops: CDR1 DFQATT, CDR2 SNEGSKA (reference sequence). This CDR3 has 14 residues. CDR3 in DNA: TGCAGTGCTAGCTCCGGGACTAGCGGGGTCGAGCAGTACTTC. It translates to CSASSGTSGVEQYF.

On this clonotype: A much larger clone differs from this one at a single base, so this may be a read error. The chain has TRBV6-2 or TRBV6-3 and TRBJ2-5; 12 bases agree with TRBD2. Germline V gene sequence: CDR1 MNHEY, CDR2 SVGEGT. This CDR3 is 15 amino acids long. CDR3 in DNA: TGTGCCATCAGTTACCTCCCTAGCGGGGGGGCCGCCCAGTACTTC. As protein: CAISYLPSGGAAQYF.

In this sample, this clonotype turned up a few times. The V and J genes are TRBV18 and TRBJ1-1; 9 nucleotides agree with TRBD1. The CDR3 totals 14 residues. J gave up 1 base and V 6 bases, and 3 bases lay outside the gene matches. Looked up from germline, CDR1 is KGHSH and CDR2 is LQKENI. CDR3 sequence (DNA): TGTGCCAGCTCGGGACAGGGCCCGAACACTGAAGCTTTCTTT. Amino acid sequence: CASSGQGPNTEAFF.

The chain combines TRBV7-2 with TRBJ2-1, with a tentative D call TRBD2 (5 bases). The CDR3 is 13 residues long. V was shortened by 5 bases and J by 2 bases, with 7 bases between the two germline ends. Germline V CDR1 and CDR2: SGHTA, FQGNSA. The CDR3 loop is CASSPTTYNEQFF. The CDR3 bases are TGTGCCAGCAGCCCGACTACCTACAATGAGCAGTTCTTC.